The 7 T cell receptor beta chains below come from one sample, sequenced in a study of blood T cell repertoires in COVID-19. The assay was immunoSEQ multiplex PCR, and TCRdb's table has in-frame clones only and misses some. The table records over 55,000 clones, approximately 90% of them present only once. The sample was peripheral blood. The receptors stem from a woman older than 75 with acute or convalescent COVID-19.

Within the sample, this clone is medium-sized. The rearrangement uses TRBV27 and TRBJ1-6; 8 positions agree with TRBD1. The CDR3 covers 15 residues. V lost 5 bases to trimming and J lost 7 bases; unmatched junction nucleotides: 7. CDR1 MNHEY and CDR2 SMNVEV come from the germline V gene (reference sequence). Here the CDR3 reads CASSIGAGGNSPLHF. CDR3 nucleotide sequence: TGTGCCAGCAGTATTGGGGCAGGGGGCAATTCACCCCTCCACTTT.

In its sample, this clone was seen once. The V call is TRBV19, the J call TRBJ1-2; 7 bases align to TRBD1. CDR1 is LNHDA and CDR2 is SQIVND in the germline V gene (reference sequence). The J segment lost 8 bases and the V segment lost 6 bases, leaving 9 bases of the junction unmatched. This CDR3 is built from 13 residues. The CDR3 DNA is TGTGCCAGTAGCCAGGACAGGACGGAGGGCTACACCTTC. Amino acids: CASSQDRTEGYTF.

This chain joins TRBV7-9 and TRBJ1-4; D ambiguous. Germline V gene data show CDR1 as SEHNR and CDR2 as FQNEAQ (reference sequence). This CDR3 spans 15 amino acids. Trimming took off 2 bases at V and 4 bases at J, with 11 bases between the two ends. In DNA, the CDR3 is TGTGCCAGCAGCTTATCTGGCCAATTTAATGAAAAACTGTTTTTT. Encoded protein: CASSLSGQFNEKLFF. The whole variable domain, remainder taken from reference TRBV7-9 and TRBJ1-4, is DTGVSQNPRHKITKRGQNVTFRCDPISEHNRLYWYRQTLGQGPEFLTYFQNEAQLEKSRLLSDRFSAERPKGSFSTLEIQRTEQGDSAMYLCASSLSGQFNEKLFFGSGTQLSVL.

For the CDR3, the DNA is TGTGCCAGCAGCCCTTCGATGGGCCCTGGGGCCAACGTCCTGACTTTC. It is translated as CASSPSMGPGANVLTF. V is TRBV2 and J is TRBJ2-6; D not certain. The CDR3 runs 16 residues. With 6 bases removed from V and 2 bases from J, the gap between germline ends came to 14 bases. Germline CDR1 reads SNHLY; CDR2 reads FYNNEI. The full variable domain, in which reference TRBV2 and TRBJ2-6 provide the parts outside the CDR3, is EPEVTQTPSHQVTQMGQEVILRCVPISNHLYFYWYRQILGQKVEFLVSFYNNEISEKSEIFDDQFSVERPDGSNFTLKIRSTKLEDSAMYFCASSPSMGPGANVLTFGAGSRLTVL.

The CDR3 DNA sequence: TGTGCCAGCAGGACACTAGCGGGGGGCACCGGGGAGCTGTTTTTT. It specifies CASRTLAGGTGELFF. The chain couples TRBV11-1 to TRBJ2-2, with 12 positions matching TRBD2. V trimming: 6 bases; J trimming: 4 bases; junction bases outside the gene matches: 3. Germline assignment: CDR1 SGHAT and CDR2 FQDESV (reference sequence). The CDR3 spans 15 residues.

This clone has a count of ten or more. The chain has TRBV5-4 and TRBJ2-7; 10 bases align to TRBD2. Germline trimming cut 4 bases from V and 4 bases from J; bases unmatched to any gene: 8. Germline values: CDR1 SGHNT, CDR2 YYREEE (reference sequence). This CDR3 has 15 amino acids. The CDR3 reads CASSEPGTSVYEQYF. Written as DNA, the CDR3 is TGTGCCAGCAGCGAACCCGGGACTAGCGTTTACGAGCAGTACTTC.

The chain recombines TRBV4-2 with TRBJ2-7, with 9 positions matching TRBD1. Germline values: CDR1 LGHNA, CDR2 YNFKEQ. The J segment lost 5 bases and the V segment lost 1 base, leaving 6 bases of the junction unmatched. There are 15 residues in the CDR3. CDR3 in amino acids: CASSQAGTGFHEQYF. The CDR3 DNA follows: TGTGCCAGCAGCCAAGCCGGGACAGGGTTCCACGAGCAGTACTTC.